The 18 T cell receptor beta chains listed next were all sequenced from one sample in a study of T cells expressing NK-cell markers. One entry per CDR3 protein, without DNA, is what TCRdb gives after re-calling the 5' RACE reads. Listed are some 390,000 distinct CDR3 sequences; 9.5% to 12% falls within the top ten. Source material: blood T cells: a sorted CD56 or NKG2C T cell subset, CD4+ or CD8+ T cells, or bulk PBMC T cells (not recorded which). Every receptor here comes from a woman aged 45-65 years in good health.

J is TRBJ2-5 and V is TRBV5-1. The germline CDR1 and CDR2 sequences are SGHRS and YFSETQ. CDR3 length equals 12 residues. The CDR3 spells CARVGTKETQYF.

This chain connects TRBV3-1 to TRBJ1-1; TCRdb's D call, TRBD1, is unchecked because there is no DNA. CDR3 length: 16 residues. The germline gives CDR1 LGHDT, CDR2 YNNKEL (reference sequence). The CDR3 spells CASSHPGPGLNTEAFF.

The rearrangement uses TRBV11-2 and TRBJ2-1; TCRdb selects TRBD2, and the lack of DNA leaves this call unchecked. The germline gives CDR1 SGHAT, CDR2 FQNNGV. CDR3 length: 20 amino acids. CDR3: CASSLAGLAGVPPSYNEQFF.

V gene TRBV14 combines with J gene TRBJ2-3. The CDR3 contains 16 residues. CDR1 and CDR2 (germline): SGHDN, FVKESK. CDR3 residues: CASSQDPHRSTDTQYF.

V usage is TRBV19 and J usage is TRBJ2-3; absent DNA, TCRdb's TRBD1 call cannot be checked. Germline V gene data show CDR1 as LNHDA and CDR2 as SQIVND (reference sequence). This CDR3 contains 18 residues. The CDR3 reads CASSILSPLQGLGDTQYF.

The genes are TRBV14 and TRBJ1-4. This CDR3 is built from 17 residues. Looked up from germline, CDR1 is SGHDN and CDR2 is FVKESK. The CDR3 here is CASSSRQRFATNEKLFF.

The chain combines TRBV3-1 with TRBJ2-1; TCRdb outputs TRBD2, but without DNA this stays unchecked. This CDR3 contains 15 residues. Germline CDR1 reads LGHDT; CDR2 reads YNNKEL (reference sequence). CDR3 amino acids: CASSQATTQLAEQFF.

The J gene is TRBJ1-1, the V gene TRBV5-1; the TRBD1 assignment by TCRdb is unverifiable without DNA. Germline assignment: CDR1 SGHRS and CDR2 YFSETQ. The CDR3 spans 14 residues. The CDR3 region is CASLPGPGNTEAFF.

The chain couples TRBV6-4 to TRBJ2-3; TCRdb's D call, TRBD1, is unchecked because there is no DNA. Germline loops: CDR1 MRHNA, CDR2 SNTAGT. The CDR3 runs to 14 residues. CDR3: CASSRTGSSDTQYF.

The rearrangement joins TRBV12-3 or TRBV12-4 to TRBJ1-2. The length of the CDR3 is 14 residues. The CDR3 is CASSLAGDYYGYTF.

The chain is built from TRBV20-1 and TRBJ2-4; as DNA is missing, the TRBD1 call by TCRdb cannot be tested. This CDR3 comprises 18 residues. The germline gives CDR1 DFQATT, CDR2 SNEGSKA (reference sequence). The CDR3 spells CSARGGPPGQLAKNIQYF.

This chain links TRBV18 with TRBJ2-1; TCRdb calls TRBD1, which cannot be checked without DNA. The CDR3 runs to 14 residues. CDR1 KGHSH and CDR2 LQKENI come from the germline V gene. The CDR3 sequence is CASSPTQGNNEQFF.

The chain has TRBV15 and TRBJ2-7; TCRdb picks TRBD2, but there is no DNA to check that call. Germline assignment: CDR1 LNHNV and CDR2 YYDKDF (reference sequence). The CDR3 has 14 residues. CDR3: CATSSGQGGREQYF.

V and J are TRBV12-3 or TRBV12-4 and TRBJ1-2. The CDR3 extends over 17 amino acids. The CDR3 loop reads CASSPELLLAFNYGYTF.

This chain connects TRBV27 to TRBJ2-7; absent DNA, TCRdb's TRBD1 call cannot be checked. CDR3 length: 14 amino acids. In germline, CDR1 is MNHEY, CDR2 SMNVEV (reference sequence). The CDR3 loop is CASDPTGGGYEQYF.

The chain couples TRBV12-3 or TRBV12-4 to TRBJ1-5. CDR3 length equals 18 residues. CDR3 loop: CASSLGPEHRYSNQPQHF.

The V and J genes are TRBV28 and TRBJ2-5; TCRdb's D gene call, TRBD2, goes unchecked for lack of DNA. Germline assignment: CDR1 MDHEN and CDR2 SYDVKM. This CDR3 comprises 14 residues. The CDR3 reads CASSFQGGQETQYF.

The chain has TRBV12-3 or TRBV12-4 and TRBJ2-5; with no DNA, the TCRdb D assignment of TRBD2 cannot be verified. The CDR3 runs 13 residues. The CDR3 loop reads CATSAAGEETQYF.